This T cell receptor beta chain derives from a study of CD8+CD57+ T cells in acquired aplastic anemia. Patients chosen for sequencing had shown CD8+CD57+ cell expansion by flow cytometry. Patients uniformly had severe acquired aplastic anemia. Only a few counts were recorded for this clonotype. J gave up 4 bases and V 3 bases, and 3 bases lay outside the gene matches. Germline CDR1 and CDR2: WNHNN and SYGVQD (reference sequence). The CDR3 runs 15 residues. Genomic DNA was employed as the template in profiling TCR beta VDJ and CDR3. TCRdb reanalysed the reads using MiXCR and keeps one entry per CDR3 protein. The sample carries roughly 160,000 distinct CDR3 sequences, roughly 43% recorded once.

The V and J genes are TRBV10-1 and TRBJ2-1; 10 nucleotides line up with TRBD2. This receptor was taken from a human donor with aplastic anemia. Sequencing was done on a sample of sorted CD4+, CD8+, or CD8+CD57+ T cells (not recorded which) from PBMCs. DNA of the CDR3: TGCGCCAGCAGTGATCGGACTAGCGGTTACAATGAGCAGTTCTTC. The encoded protein is CASSDRTSGYNEQFF.